This entry features one TCR beta chain sequence. This clone was observed a single time. Its recognized antigen is unknown. No much larger clone exists at a distance of one base, and base qualities are not known. The sample contains more than one DNA sequence encoding this CDR3. These data belong to a study of T cells after posttransplantation cyclophosphamide (TCRdb year 2016). Describing the broader study: The study tracked T cell repertoire reconstitution by TRB sequencing after myeloablative bone marrow transplantation using posttransplantation cyclophosphamide as GVHD prophylaxis. Samples from under 40 PTCy-treated patients, along with samples from approximately 15 of their related bone marrow donors, underwent antigen receptor sequencing. Because TRA and TRB clonality correlated tightly in ten or so samples, later TCR analyses were limited to TRB. In 3 patients, up to about 3 additional blood samples taken between 2 and 5.2 years after transplant also underwent TRB sequencing, as did pretransplant blood from 4 patients. Blood from all 35 or so PTCy patients with 1-year posttransplant specimens was subjected to TRB sequencing. Public TRB sequences were queried against a database of over 3,500 sequences associated with responses to pathogens, tumor antigens, self-antigens and alloantigens. Points the paper makes about the study in general: The TRB repertoires of T cells infiltrating skin or the GI tract showed only limited overlap with the TRB repertoires found in blood. Across approximately 45 patients, TRB clonality was highly associated with recipient CMV seropositivity and CMV reactivation, and diversity in PTCy patients was similar to diversity in CNI/methotrexate controls. Donor-recipient similarity was low at 1-2 months but increased during the first year, and donor CD8+ memory clones often dominated later blood repertoires.

The control cohort consisted of ten to twelve patients who had myeloablative marrow transplants with methotrexate plus a calcineurin inhibitor and who were sampled 1 year after transplant. Peripheral blood and bone marrow mononuclear cells were isolated by Ficoll-Hypaque density centrifugation and cryopreserved. The V and J ends are trimmed by 2 bases and 7 bases, leaving 9 bases between them. CDR1 and CDR2 are drawn from the germline V gene: SGHTA, FQGNSA. Including the terminal cysteine and phenylalanine, the CDR3 comprises 13 residues. The read is trimmed to its CDR3 DNA, 39 bases read in frame from base 1. Genomic DNA was the input for TRB sequencing, which was run either with the immunoSEQ assay at survey resolution or with the hsTCRB kit. In the original analysis: Initial read processing used immunoSEQ software, and repertoire analyses used the LymphoSeq R package. Clonality was computed as 1 minus normalized Shannon entropy, and a Gini coefficient was also calculated for each TRB dataset. To infer phenotypes in unsorted samples, TRB sequences from sorted subsets of the recipient or donor were mapped onto unsorted samples from the same recipient. TCRdb retrieved this table from immuneACCESS and kept in-frame rearrangements only. Not all clones are present; in checked studies, unresolved V genes account for under half, and no reason is known for the remainder. The DNA was the basis for D and trimming; V, J and clone size are from that table. The sample contains 9,800 or so clones, about 89% of them found a single time. 4% to 5% of the sample is held by the ten biggest clonotypes.

The starting material was PBMCs, obtained around 450 days after allogeneic stem cell transplant with calcineurin inhibitor and methotrexate. The sequence links TRBV7-2 to TRBJ1-5; the D gene identity is not certain. This TCR came from a male patient between 45 and 59 years old who received an allogeneic stem cell transplant from an unrelated donor, was CMV-positive, and had chronic GVHD only. Some T cells may originate with the graft donor following a transplant. The DNA sequence follows: TGTGCCAGCAGCTTACAGGAATTCCAGCCCCAGCATTTT. This translates into CASSLQEFQPQHF.